Listed here is a single TCR beta chain. The data stem from a study of control samples from healthy donors and cancer patients. The CDR3 loop spans 16 amino acids. V shed 5 bases, J shed 3 bases, and the junction held 10 bases outside the gene matches. Germline V gene data show CDR1 as LNHDA and CDR2 as SQIVND (reference sequence). Method: immunoSEQ multiplex PCR; TCRdb's copy keeps in-frame clones and lacks some. The sample shows around 28,000 clones, approximately 87% of them seen only once. This chain links TRBV19 with TRBJ1-2; TRBD1 matches 9 bases. The sequenced sample was PBMCs. The clonotype was recovered from a woman in her thirties or forties with lung cancer. The CDR3 coding sequence is TGTGCCAGTAGTGACCTTTCGGGACAGGGACACTATGGCTACACCTTC. Its translation is CASSDLSGQGHYGYTF.